A selection of T cell receptor beta chains follows, all from one sample in a study of T-cell memory formation after mild COVID-19. Via MiXCR, TCRdb re-called the 5' RACE reads, giving one row per CDR3 protein. The repertoire holds approximately 570,000 distinct CDR3 sequences, 15% to 20% seen once, with 12% in the top ten. The sample taken for sequencing was PBMCs or a T cell subset sorted from them (not recorded which). These receptors were taken from an adult woman who had mild COVID-19 (a few samples of this study predate the infection). Cell type and time point are not known. CDR3s include the opening cysteine and the closing phenylalanine or tryptophan. The D gene is left open where the match is weak. Some rows mark clone size as missing; the rest say once, few, many or name a class of expanded clone.

J: TRBJ2-6; D: -; V: TRBV30; size: -; DNA: TGTGCCTGGAGTACCGGCGGTGGGGCCAACGTCCTGACTTTC; CDR3: CAWSTGGGANVLTF
J: TRBJ1-1; D: -; V: TRBV19; size: many; DNA: TGTGCCAGTAGCCCGGGGAGGGCTACTGAAGCTTTCTTT; CDR3: CASSPGRATEAFF
J: TRBJ2-3; D: TRBD2; V: TRBV19; size: few; DNA: TGTGCCAGTAGTAACGCCGGGACTAGCGGGAGCACAGATACGCAGTATTTT; CDR3: CASSNAGTSGSTDTQYF
J: TRBJ2-7; D: TRBD1; V: TRBV3-1; size: few; DNA: TGTGCCAGCAGACAATCGGACAGGGGGCTCCGCGAGCAGTACTTC; CDR3: CASRQSDRGLREQYF
J: TRBJ1-3; D: -; V: TRBV4-2; size: few; DNA: TGTGCCAGCAGCCAAGAGGCGGAAAGCTCTGGAAACACCATATATTTT; CDR3: CASSQEAESSGNTIYF
J: TRBJ2-7; D: -; V: TRBV12-3/TRBV12-4; size: few; DNA: TGTGCCAGCAGTTCCCATACTAGGGACGAGCAGTACTTC; CDR3: CASSSHTRDEQYF
J: TRBJ1-1; D: -; V: TRBV11-2; size: few; DNA: TGTGCCAGCAGCTTCCCTCTTCAAGACACTGAAGCTTTCTTT; CDR3: CASSFPLQDTEAFF
J: TRBJ1-4; D: TRBD1; V: TRBV20-1; size: -; DNA: TGCAGTGCTTCCGACAGGGGAGGCATGTATGAAAAACTGTTTTTT; CDR3: CSASDRGGMYEKLFF
J: TRBJ1-2; D: -; V: TRBV18; size: -; DNA: TGTGCCAGCTCACCTCCCGGAGCAGGCGGCGACTATGGCTACACCTTC; CDR3: CASSPPGAGGDYGYTF
J: TRBJ2-5; D: TRBD1; V: TRBV12-3/TRBV12-4; size: -; DNA: TGTGCCAGCAGTGAGACAGGGGGGTTTCAAGAGACCCAGTACTTC; CDR3: CASSETGGFQETQYF
J: TRBJ2-3; D: TRBD2; V: TRBV12-3/TRBV12-4; size: many; DNA: TGTGCCAGCAGTTTATTCGGCGGGAGAGGCACAGATACGCAGTATTTT; CDR3: CASSLFGGRGTDTQYF
J: TRBJ2-7; D: -; V: TRBV11-1; size: many; DNA: TGTGCCAGCAGCCCGCCGGGACAATCCTACGAGCAGTACTTC; CDR3: CASSPPGQSYEQYF
J: TRBJ2-6; D: -; V: TRBV20-1; size: -; DNA: TGCAGTGCCCCAGAGACCTCTGGGGCCAACGTCCTGACTTTC; CDR3: CSAPETSGANVLTF
J: TRBJ1-1; D: -; V: TRBV4-1; size: many; DNA: TGCGCCAGCAGCCAAGCGGGCGACACTGAAGCTTTCTTT; CDR3: CASSQAGDTEAFF
J: TRBJ2-1; D: -; V: TRBV24-1; size: -; DNA: TGTGCCACCAGTGATTTCCCCACCCTATACGGGAATGAGCAGTTCTTC; CDR3: CATSDFPTLYGNEQFF
J: TRBJ2-7; D: -; V: TRBV4-1; size: few; DNA: TGCGCCAGCAGCCAAGTTAGCGGCCCCTACGAGCAGTACTTC; CDR3: CASSQVSGPYEQYF
J: TRBJ1-1; D: -; V: TRBV5-1; size: -; DNA: TGCGCCAGCAGCAGGACAACGGTACTAACTGAAGCTTTCTTT; CDR3: CASSRTTVLTEAFF
J: TRBJ2-2; D: -; V: TRBV6-4; size: few; DNA: TGTGCCAGCAGAAGGGACTTGAACACCGGGGAGCTGTTTTTT; CDR3: CASRRDLNTGELFF
J: TRBJ1-1; D: -; V: TRBV30; size: once; DNA: TGTGCCTGGAGTGTATCGCGGGGCATGAACACTGAAGCTTTCTTT; CDR3: CAWSVSRGMNTEAFF
J: TRBJ2-1; D: -; V: TRBV15; size: -; DNA: TGTGCCACCAGCACCACAAACATGCGGGGAAGCAATGAGCAGTTCTTC; CDR3: CATSTTNMRGSNEQFF
J: TRBJ2-3; D: -; V: TRBV14; size: few; DNA: TGTGCCAGCAGCCCCCCTGGCGGGTTTTGGCCAGATACGCAGTATTTT; CDR3: CASSPPGGFWPDTQYF
J: TRBJ1-4; D: -; V: TRBV5-1; size: few; DNA: TGCGCCAGCAGCTTGGGCGGGACGTCTAATGAAAAACTGTTTTTT; CDR3: CASSLGGTSNEKLFF
J: TRBJ1-5; D: -; V: TRBV9; size: few; DNA: TGTGCCAGCAGCGGAGGGTCCGGCAATCAGCCCCAGCATTTT; CDR3: CASSGGSGNQPQHF
J: TRBJ2-7; D: TRBD1; V: TRBV2; size: -; DNA: TGTGCCAGCAAGGACAGGTACTACGAGCAGTACTTC; CDR3: CASKDRYYEQYF
J: TRBJ2-2; D: TRBD1; V: TRBV24-1; size: few; DNA: TGTGCCACCAAGGGACAGGGTAACACCGGGGAGCTGTTTTTT; CDR3: CATKGQGNTGELFF
J: TRBJ1-1; D: -; V: TRBV5-1; size: -; DNA: TGCGCCAGCAGCGGAGACAGTATGAACACTGAAGCTTTCTTT; CDR3: CASSGDSMNTEAFF
J: TRBJ2-3; D: -; V: TRBV12-3/TRBV12-4; size: few; DNA: TGTGCCAGCAGTTTAGCAGGGGGTGTGAGCACAGATACGCAGTATTTT; CDR3: CASSLAGGVSTDTQYF
J: TRBJ2-1; D: -; V: TRBV25-1; size: few; DNA: TGTGCCAGCAGTACCCGGCGGCAGGGAGCCTACAATGAGCAGTTCTTC; CDR3: CASSTRRQGAYNEQFF
J: TRBJ2-5; D: -; V: TRBV5-1; size: few; DNA: TGCGCCAGCAGCTTTGGGGCGTTCGCTGTTCAAGAGACCCAGTACTTC; CDR3: CASSFGAFAVQETQYF
J: TRBJ1-2; D: TRBD1; V: TRBV12-3/TRBV12-4; size: many; DNA: TGTGCCAGCAGTCGAGGACAGGCCTACACCTTC; CDR3: CASSRGQAYTF
J: TRBJ1-6; D: TRBD1; V: TRBV5-1; size: -; DNA: TGCGCCAGCAGCCCCCGGGGACAGGACAGAAATTCACCCCTCCACTTT; CDR3: CASSPRGQDRNSPLHF
J: TRBJ2-2; D: TRBD1; V: TRBV5-4; size: few; DNA: TGTGCCAGCAGCCGGCCGACAGGGACGACCGGGGAGCTGTTTTTT; CDR3: CASSRPTGTTGELFF
J: TRBJ2-2; D: -; V: TRBV28; size: -; DNA: TGTGCCAGCAGGGACCGGGACTTAAACACCGGGGAGCTGTTTTTT; CDR3: CASRDRDLNTGELFF
J: TRBJ2-7; D: -; V: TRBV4-1; size: few; DNA: TGCGCCAGCAGCCTAATTGGGGGAATTGGCTACGAGCAGTACTTC; CDR3: CASSLIGGIGYEQYF
J: TRBJ2-7; D: TRBD1; V: TRBV9; size: few; DNA: TGTGCCAGCAGCCCCTCAGGACAGGCTGCCGCCTACGAGCAGTACTTC; CDR3: CASSPSGQAAAYEQYF
J: TRBJ2-1; D: -; V: TRBV6-5; size: few; DNA: TGTGCCAGCAGTGCCTCGGGGCGGGGGCAGTTCTTC; CDR3: CASSASGRGQFF
J: TRBJ2-7; D: -; V: TRBV16; size: -; DNA: TGTGCCAGCAGCCAACCCTTAGACTACGAGCAGTACTTC; CDR3: CASSQPLDYEQYF
J: TRBJ2-5; D: -; V: TRBV5-1; size: -; DNA: TGCGCCAGCAGTCCAGCCGTTGGGGCAGGGCAGAATCAAGAGACCCAGTACTTC; CDR3: CASSPAVGAGQNQETQYF